The 25 T cell receptor beta chains given below trace back to one sample, sequenced in a study of CD8 T cells in ankylosing spondylitis. TCRdb redid the calling of the 5' RACE reads with MiXCR, one entry per CDR3 protein. This sample has 37,000 or so distinct CDR3 sequences; approximately 16% occur once, and the top ten carry 45%. The source material was blood. The receptors come from a male donor with ankylosing spondylitis or in good health (not recorded which).

This clonotype was seen more than once but under ten times. V gene TRBV5-1 combines with J gene TRBJ2-4; D remains ambiguous. V was trimmed by 4 bases and J by 5 bases, leaving 7 bases between them. CDR3 length equals 12 residues. CDR1 and CDR2 (germline): SGHRS, YFSETQ. CDR3 loop: CASSHGQNIQYF. CDR3 nucleotide sequence: TGCGCCAGCAGCCACGGGCAAAACATTCAGTACTTC.

In its sample, this clonotype was seen a few times. The chain uses TRBV7-6 and TRBJ2-2; D not resolved. The CDR3 contains 13 residues. From germline, CDR1 is SGHVS and CDR2 FNYEAQ. Trimming took 11 bases from V and 8 from J, leaving 18 bases between them. CDR3 protein: CAGQIIRDGELFF. In DNA, the CDR3 is TGTGCCGGCCAAATTATACGTGATGGGGAGCTGTTTTTT.

This clonotype was seen a few times. The rearrangement uses TRBV7-9 and TRBJ2-2, with TRBD2 identical over 14 bases. V trimming: 5 bases; J trimming: 5 bases; junction bases outside the gene matches: 10. Germline values: CDR1 SEHNR, CDR2 FQNEAQ (reference sequence). The CDR3 sequence is 18 residues long. CDR3 sequence (DNA): TGTGCCAGCAGCCGGACTAGCGGGGGGCTTGGTAGGACCGGGGAGCTGTTTTTT. It encodes CASSRTSGGLGRTGELFF. The variable domain in full, with the rest retrieved from reference TRBV7-9 and TRBJ2-2, is DTGVSQNPRHKITKRGQNVTFRCDPISEHNRLYWYRQTLGQGPEFLTYFQNEAQLEKSRLLSDRFSAERPKGSFSTLEIQRTEQGDSAMYLCASSRTSGGLGRTGELFFGEGSRLTVL.

The chain links TRBV6-2 or TRBV6-3 to TRBJ2-2; the D gene is possibly TRBD2 (6 bases). The germline gives CDR1 MNHEY, CDR2 SVGEGT. V gave up 3 bases and J gave up 3 bases, with 11 bases separating them. The length of the CDR3 is 15 residues. The CDR3 coding sequence is TGTGCCAGCAGTTATCCGGGGGTTCACACCGGGGAGCTGTTTTTT. Residues: CASSYPGVHTGELFF.

V gene TRBV20-1 combines with J gene TRBJ2-1, with 10 bases matching TRBD2. Germline CDR1 reads DFQATT; CDR2 reads SNEGSKA (reference sequence). J gave up 0 bases and V 2 bases, and 13 bases lay outside the gene matches. This CDR3 has 19 residues. Written as DNA, the CDR3 is TGCAGTGCTAGATCACTAAGGGGGACTAGCGTAAGCTCCTACAATGAGCAGTTCTTC. The encoded protein is CSARSLRGTSVSSYNEQFF.

The chain is built from TRBV5-5 and TRBJ2-1; 13 nucleotides line up with TRBD2. The CDR3 sequence is 15 residues long. V trimming: 4 bases; J trimming: 12 bases; junction bases outside the gene matches: 10. Germline V gene lookup returns CDR1 SGHKS and CDR2 YYEKEE (reference sequence). The CDR3 nucleotides are TGTGCCAGCAGCCACGGGACTAGCGGGACCTTAGTGCAGTTCTTC. It yields the protein CASSHGTSGTLVQFF. Full variable domain (outside the CDR3, taken from reference TRBV5-5 and TRBJ2-1): DAGVTQSPTHLIKTRGQQVTLRCSPISGHKSVSWYQQVLGQGPQFIFQYYEKEERGRGNFPDRFSARQFPNYSSELNVNALLLGDSALYLCASSHGTSGTLVQFFGPGTRLTVL.

This chain connects TRBV3-1 to TRBJ2-7, with 8 nucleotides matching TRBD1. The V gene end was trimmed by 3 bases and the J gene end by 1 base; junction bases not matched to a gene: 5. In germline, CDR1 is LGHDT, CDR2 YNNKEL (reference sequence). The CDR3 is made up of 15 amino acids. Here the CDR3 reads CASSHWGTGSYEQYF. The CDR3 DNA follows: TGTGCCAGCAGCCATTGGGGGACAGGATCCTACGAGCAGTACTTC.

The chain's CDR3 is CASSFGRAEAFF. DNA of the CDR3: TGTGCCAGCAGTTTCGGCAGGGCGGAGGCTTTCTTT. The rearrangement uses TRBV12-3 or TRBV12-4 and TRBJ1-1; tentatively, D is TRBD1 (5 bases). The CDR3 loop spans 12 amino acids. The V gene lost 3 bases and the J gene lost 11 bases, with 13 bases spanning the gap.

The V gene is TRBV20-1, the J gene TRBJ1-4; D might be TRBD1 (6 bases). Germline CDR1 and CDR2: DFQATT and SNEGSKA (reference sequence). This CDR3 is built from 13 residues. Trimming stripped 3 bases from V and 10 bases from J, with 15 bases between. CDR3 nucleotide sequence: TGCAGTGCTAGCGTCCAGGGGCTAGGAAAACTGTTTTTT. This encodes CSASVQGLGKLFF.

J is TRBJ2-3 and V is TRBV29-1; 8 bases line up with TRBD1. This CDR3 has 15 residues. Germline V lookup: CDR1 SQVTM, CDR2 ANQGSEA. Trimming cost V 0 bases and J 6 bases; bases outside gene matches: 8. Written as DNA, the CDR3 is TGCAGCGTTGAAGATTTCCAGGGGGCAGGGGATACGCAGTATTTT. Residues: CSVEDFQGAGDTQYF.

The rearrangement joins TRBV20-1 to TRBJ2-3; D might be TRBD2 (7 bases). V was cut by 5 bases and J by 5 bases, with 23 bases left in between. The germline CDR1 and CDR2 sequences are DFQATT and SNEGSKA (reference sequence). This CDR3 comprises 16 residues. The CDR3 sequence: CSAGGGALEEGDTQYF. For the CDR3, the DNA is TGCAGTGCTGGAGGGGGGGCCCTCGAGGAAGGAGATACGCAGTATTTT.

This clonotype was seen just once. The genes are TRBV7-9 and TRBJ1-4, with unresolved D. The V end was cut by 0 bases, the J end by 7 bases, with 6 bases between. CDR3 length: 13 amino acids. Germline values: CDR1 SEHNR, CDR2 FQNEAQ (reference sequence). The CDR3 reads CASSLATGEKLFF. In nucleotides, the CDR3 is TGTGCCAGCAGCTTAGCGACCGGTGAAAAACTGTTTTTT.

This chain joins TRBV20-1 and TRBJ2-3, with D possibly being TRBD2 (6 bases). The CDR3 is made up of 14 amino acids. Germline V gene lookup returns CDR1 DFQATT and CDR2 SNEGSKA (reference sequence). The V gene lost 6 bases and the J gene lost 6 bases, with 19 bases spanning the gap. The CDR3 spells CSANPGEQGDTQYF. Written as DNA, the CDR3 is TGCAGTGCCAATCCGGGGGAACAAGGGGATACGCAGTATTTT.

The genes are TRBV12-3 or TRBV12-4 and TRBJ1-4; 9 bases agree with TRBD1. V lost 4 bases and J lost 0; bases outside the gene matches: 3. CDR3 length equals 16 residues. The CDR3 DNA sequence: TGTGCCAGCAGTTCGGACAGGGGTGCAACTAATGAAAAACTGTTTTTT. Protein sequence: CASSSDRGATNEKLFF.

This clonotype was counted only a few times. This chain connects TRBV12-3 or TRBV12-4 to TRBJ2-7, with a tentative D call TRBD2 (5 bases). The CDR3 is 12 amino acids. Trimming took 6 bases from V and 3 from J, leaving 9 bases between them. The CDR3 DNA reads TGTGCCAGCAGCCGTACTAGCTACGAGCAGTACTTC. It codes for CASSRTSYEQYF.

This clonotype has just a few counts. The chain recombines TRBV28 with TRBJ2-5, with 7 bases identical to TRBD1. This CDR3 is 14 amino acids long. Looked up from germline, CDR1 is MDHEN and CDR2 is SYDVKM. J lost 2 bases, V lost 4 bases, and 4 bases had no gene match. The CDR3 sequence is CASSWDRTQETQYF. Written as DNA, the CDR3 is TGTGCCAGCAGTTGGGACAGAACTCAAGAGACCCAGTACTTC.

The V gene is TRBV29-1, the J gene TRBJ2-1; tentative D call: TRBD1 (6 bases). The V and J ends lost 6 bases and 7 bases respectively, with 16 bases between them. Germline CDR1 reads SQVTM; CDR2 reads ANQGSEA. The CDR3 extends over 13 amino acids. The CDR3 region has the DNA TGCAGCGTGACTGACAGGCGAGAGAATGAGCAGTTCTTC. This gives the protein CSVTDRRENEQFF.

This clonotype has only one observation. The V gene is TRBV7-2, the J gene TRBJ2-3, with 7 nucleotides matching TRBD1. Germline loops: CDR1 SGHTA, CDR2 FQGNSA. The length of the CDR3 is 14 residues. V shed 6 bases, J shed 6 bases, and the junction held 9 bases outside the gene matches. CDR3 coding DNA: TGTGCCAGCAGTACCGGGACAGAATCCGATACGCAGTATTTT. Translating gives CASSTGTESDTQYF.

The chain carries TRBV14 and TRBJ2-2, with 9 positions matching TRBD2. The ends lost 4 bases at V and 4 bases at J; junction bases unmatched: 10. CDR3 length: 17 residues. The germline gives CDR1 SGHDN, CDR2 FVKESK. CDR3 sequence: CASSRFSGTSFTGELFF. As DNA, the CDR3 is TGTGCCAGCAGCCGTTTTTCCGGGACTAGCTTCACCGGGGAGCTGTTTTTT.

This clonotype has more than one count but fewer than ten. This chain joins TRBV28 and TRBJ1-4; a possible D gene is TRBD1 (5 bases). Germline V gene lookup returns CDR1 MDHEN and CDR2 SYDVKM. Trimming removed 6 bases at V and 8 bases at J, with 16 bases between. The CDR3 spans 14 residues. The CDR3 is CASSLILQAEKLFF. CDR3 DNA: TGTGCCAGCAGCCTTATTCTACAGGCCGAAAAACTGTTTTTT.

Ten or more counts support this clonotype. The rearrangement uses TRBV20-1 and TRBJ2-5, with D perhaps being TRBD1 or TRBD2 (5 bases each). The V end was cut by 6 bases, the J end by 1 base, with 12 bases between. The CDR3 is 13 residues long. Per germline, CDR1 DFQATT and CDR2 SNEGSKA (reference sequence). CDR3 nucleotide sequence: TGCAGTGCCCCCCGGGACGGCCAAGAGACCCAGTACTTC. Protein sequence: CSAPRDGQETQYF.

This clonotype was counted a few times. The V gene is TRBV9, the J gene TRBJ2-2; D call uncertain. Trimming left V 1 base short and J 7 bases short, with 5 bases between. The CDR3 is made up of 12 amino acids. Germline lookup yields CDR1 SGDLS and CDR2 YYNGEE. CDR3 protein: CASSVIGGELFF. The CDR3 bases are TGTGCCAGCAGCGTAATCGGCGGGGAGCTGTTTTTT.

This clonotype was counted a few times. The rearrangement links TRBV30 to TRBJ1-1, with TRBD1 matching over 11 bases. With V trimmed by 7 bases and J by 3 bases, 7 bases remained unmatched. CDR1 is GTSNPN and CDR2 is SVGIG in the germline V gene (reference sequence). The CDR3 totals 14 residues. The CDR3 here is CALTRDRGDTEAFF. The CDR3 region has the DNA TGTGCCTTAACCCGGGACAGGGGGGACACTGAAGCTTTCTTT.

There are a few counts of this clonotype. The chain has TRBV5-4 and TRBJ2-1; D remains ambiguous. The CDR3 totals 12 residues. Germline V lookup: CDR1 SGHNT, CDR2 YYREEE (reference sequence). Between the trimmed V and J ends, which lost 1 base and 7 bases, there was a span of 6 bases. The CDR3 loop is CASSLTRNEQFF. In nucleotides, the CDR3 is TGTGCCAGCAGCTTGACCCGGAATGAGCAGTTCTTC.

This clonotype has at least ten counts. The chain recombines TRBV29-1 with TRBJ1-2; 7 nucleotides line up with TRBD1. V lost 6 bases to trimming and J lost 4 bases; unmatched junction nucleotides: 5. The CDR3 is 12 amino acids. The V gene's germline CDR1 is SQVTM and CDR2 ANQGSEA. The DNA for the CDR3 is TGCAGCGTCACGACAGGGTCCTATGGCTACACCTTC. Its translation is CSVTTGSYGYTF.